One and the same sample provided the 32 T cell receptor beta chains below, sequenced in a study of control samples from healthy donors and cancer patients. TCRdb keeps only in-frame clones here, not all; method: immunoSEQ multiplex PCR. The sample lists some 98,000 clones, roughly 83% occurring once. The sequencing input was PBMCs. These receptors all come from a man aged 65-85 years with lung cancer.

This clone has just a few counts. This chain links TRBV24-1 with TRBJ2-5; 11 bases line up with TRBD2. After removal of 2 bases from V and 5 bases from J, the junction contained 12 bases not matched to a gene. Germline-derived CDR1 and CDR2 are KGHDR and SFDVKD. The CDR3 is 18 amino acids. CDR3 protein: CATSDSPPSSGGMETQYF. CDR3 nucleotides: TGTGCCACCAGTGATTCCCCGCCATCTAGCGGGGGGATGGAGACCCAGTACTTC.

The chain combines TRBV7-3 with TRBJ1-2, with TRBD1 matching over 8 bases. V was clipped by 5 bases and J by 5 bases; unmatched bases: 4. The CDR3 is 13 residues long. Germline V gene data show CDR1 as SGHTA and CDR2 as FQGTGA. CDR3 sequence reads: CASSEDRVYGYTF. The CDR3 DNA sequence: TGTGCCAGCAGCGAGGACAGGGTGTATGGCTACACCTTC.

This clone was counted only a few times. The V call is TRBV3-1 (or the pseudogene TRBV3-2), the J call TRBJ2-5, with 8 bases aligning to TRBD2. The CDR3 extends over 17 amino acids. Looked up from germline, CDR1 is LGHDT and CDR2 is YNNKEL (reference sequence). J gave up 6 bases and V 0 bases, and 12 bases lay outside the gene matches. The CDR3 sequence: CASSQDQRGRLRKTQYF. In DNA, the CDR3 is TGTGCCAGCAGCCAAGACCAGCGGGGGCGCCTACGAAAGACCCAGTACTTC.

V and J are TRBV11-2 and TRBJ2-3; the D is unclear. The CDR3 is 16 residues long. Trimming took 4 bases from V and 0 from J, leaving 14 bases between them. Germline CDR1 and CDR2: SGHAT and FQNNGV. The CDR3 loop is CASSSPVVLSTDTQYF. CDR3 bases: TGTGCCAGCAGCTCCCCGGTGGTCCTTAGCACAGATACGCAGTATTTT.

The genes are TRBV5-1 and TRBJ2-2; 9 bases match TRBD1. In germline, CDR1 is SGHRS, CDR2 YFSETQ. Germline trimming cut 4 bases from V and 0 bases from J; bases unmatched to any gene: 4. The CDR3 is made up of 16 amino acids. CDR3 residues: CASSHGTGTNTGELFF. The CDR3, as DNA: TGCGCCAGCAGCCATGGGACAGGGACGAACACCGGGGAGCTGTTTTTT. The complete variable domain, with remaining parts taken from reference TRBV5-1 and TRBJ2-2, reads KAGVTQTPRYLIKTRGQQVTLSCSPISGHRSVSWYQQTPGQGLQFLFEYFSETQRNKGNFPGRFSGRQFSNSRSEMNVSTLELGDSALYLCASSHGTGTNTGELFFGEGSRLTVL.

The chain employs TRBV20-1 and TRBJ2-3, with D possibly TRBD2 on 6 matching bases. V was clipped by 3 bases and J by 7 bases, with 8 bases between them. This CDR3 is 11 amino acids long. CDR1 and CDR2 (germline): DFQATT, SNEGSKA (reference sequence). CDR3 sequence (DNA): TGCAGTGCTAGTTGGGACTATACGCAGTATTTT. Translating gives CSASWDYTQYF.

This clone was found once. The chain links TRBV2 to TRBJ1-6; TRBD1 aligns across 9 bases. The CDR3 extends over 13 amino acids. Per germline, CDR1 SNHLY and CDR2 FYNNEI. Trimming cost V 6 bases and J 9 bases; bases outside gene matches: 3. The CDR3 DNA reads TGTGCCAGCAGAGGGACAGGGTCTTCACCCCTCCACTTT. Translation: CASRGTGSSPLHF.

The genes are TRBV18 and TRBJ1-1; 7 bases are a match to TRBD1. The CDR3 runs to 12 residues. Per the germline V gene, CDR1 is KGHSH and CDR2 is LQKENI. J gave up 10 bases and V 2 bases, and 4 bases lay outside the gene matches. As DNA, the CDR3 is TGTGCCAGCTCACCAATGGGGACAGTAGCTTTCTTT. This codes for CASSPMGTVAFF.

The V call is TRBV11-2, the J call TRBJ2-2; perhaps D is TRBD1 or TRBD2 (5 bases each). With 6 bases removed from V and 1 base from J, the gap between germline ends came to 18 bases. The germline gives CDR1 SGHAT, CDR2 FQNNGV. The CDR3 is made up of 17 amino acids. CDR3 coding DNA: TGTGCCAGCAGGGGCCCGGGGCTAGAAAAGAACACCGGGGAGCTGTTTTTT. Translation: CASRGPGLEKNTGELFF.

This clone was seen at least ten times. V gene TRBV3-1 (or the pseudogene TRBV3-2) combines with J gene TRBJ2-1; no clear D. In germline, CDR1 is LGHDT, CDR2 YNNKEL (reference sequence). V shed 0 bases and J shed 7 bases, with 10 bases lying between them. The CDR3 totals 14 residues. CDR3 bases: TGTGCCAGCAGCCAAGATTTTAAGGAGAATGAGCAGTTCTTC. This translates into CASSQDFKENEQFF.

This chain uses TRBV9 with TRBJ2-2; D might be TRBD1 (5 bases). From germline, CDR1 is SGDLS and CDR2 YYNGEE. Trimming stripped 4 bases from V and 4 bases from J, with 14 bases between. CDR3 size: 15 residues. The CDR3 loop reads CASSSGARRTGELFF. As DNA, the CDR3 is TGTGCCAGCAGCTCTGGGGCTAGACGCACCGGGGAGCTGTTTTTT. Together with reference TRBV9 and TRBJ2-2, the CDR3 gives the full variable domain: DSGVTQTPKHLITATGQRVTLRCSPRSGDLSVYWYQQSLDQGLQFLIQYYNGEERAKGNILERFSAQQFPDLHSELNLSSLELGDSALYFCASSSGARRTGELFFGEGSRLTVL.

The rearrangement uses TRBV9 and TRBJ2-7; possibly TRBD2 for D (6 bases). V gave up 0 bases and J gave up 4 bases, with 8 bases separating them. Germline CDR1 reads SGDLS; CDR2 reads YYNGEE. This CDR3 spans 13 amino acids. The CDR3 coding sequence is TGTGCCAGCAGCGTAGCGGCGGGATACGAGCAGTACTTC. Translating gives CASSVAAGYEQYF.

Here the CDR3 reads CASSRNRETQYF. DNA of the CDR3: TGTGCCAGCAGTAGAAACCGAGAGACCCAGTACTTC. This chain uses TRBV27 with TRBJ2-5; D gene unclear. The CDR3 spans 12 residues. The germline V gene encodes CDR1 MNHEY and CDR2 SMNVEV (reference sequence). Trimming stripped 5 bases from V and 4 bases from J, with 8 bases between.

The gene calls are TRBV10-2 and TRBJ1-4; no clear D gene. From germline, CDR1 is WSHSY and CDR2 SAAADI. The length of the CDR3 is 16 residues. V lost 0 bases and J 10 bases, leaving 18 bases between the germline ends. The CDR3 loop reads CASSESLGGRIGKLFF. As DNA, the CDR3 is TGCGCCAGCAGTGAGTCGTTGGGAGGACGAATCGGAAAACTGTTTTTT.

This clone turned up a few times. The V call is TRBV7-6, the J call TRBJ2-1; D call uncertain. V lost 5 bases and J 8 bases, leaving 13 bases between the germline ends. The CDR3 is made up of 13 amino acids. Germline V gene sequence: CDR1 SGHVS, CDR2 FNYEAQ. The CDR3 DNA reads as TGTGCCAGCAGCGTAAGTTCGGTCCATGAGCAGTTCTTC. Its translation: CASSVSSVHEQFF.

The gene calls are TRBV29-1 and TRBJ2-5; the D is unclear. The length of the CDR3 is 12 residues. Trimming took 4 bases from V and 2 from J, leaving 8 bases between them. The germline V gene encodes CDR1 SQVTM and CDR2 ANQGSEA. The CDR3 spells CSVGGRQETQYF. The CDR3 DNA is TGCAGCGTTGGTGGTAGACAAGAGACCCAGTACTTC.

This clone appeared once. The chain couples TRBV20-1 to TRBJ1-5; maybe TRBD1 (5 bases). Deletions cut 3 bases from V and 9 bases from J, with 15 bases between. The CDR3 is made up of 13 amino acids. Germline lookup yields CDR1 DFQATT and CDR2 SNEGSKA (reference sequence). The CDR3 reads CSASWVSGGPQHF. In DNA form, the CDR3 reads TGCAGTGCTAGTTGGGTTTCCGGGGGGCCCCAGCATTTT.

This clone was recorded at least ten times. The chain uses TRBV27 and TRBJ1-2; TRBD1 is a possible D gene (5 bases). Germline V gene sequence: CDR1 MNHEY, CDR2 SMNVEV (reference sequence). Trimming removed 6 bases at V and 6 bases at J, with 11 bases between. The CDR3 contains 12 residues. The CDR3 loop is CASRTVRDGYTF. CDR3 sequence (DNA): TGTGCCAGCAGGACAGTGAGGGATGGCTACACCTTC.

The genes are TRBV2 and TRBJ1-1; TRBD1 aligns across 8 bases. Germline loops: CDR1 SNHLY, CDR2 FYNNEI. This CDR3 region has 14 residues. V dropped 8 bases and J dropped 0; count of bases not matched to a gene: 5. CDR3: CASGLQGVNTEAFF. CDR3 sequence (DNA): TGTGCCAGCGGATTACAGGGGGTGAACACTGAAGCTTTCTTT. The full variable domain, with the rest looked up from reference TRBV2 and TRBJ1-1, is EPEVTQTPSHQVTQMGQEVILRCVPISNHLYFYWYRQILGQKVEFLVSFYNNEISEKSEIFDDQFSVERPDGSNFTLKIRSTKLEDSAMYFCASGLQGVNTEAFFGQGTRLTVV.

The V call is TRBV18, the J call TRBJ2-1; tentatively, D is TRBD1 (5 bases). Germline CDR1 KGHSH, CDR2 LQKENI. The CDR3 has 15 amino acids. V gave up 2 bases and J gave up 0 bases, with 8 bases separating them. This chain's CDR3 is CASSPSGNSYNEQFF. The DNA for the CDR3 is TGTGCCAGCTCACCATCAGGGAACTCCTACAATGAGCAGTTCTTC.

This chain connects TRBV6-1 to TRBJ1-2; D is possibly TRBD1 (6 bases). This CDR3 region has 14 residues. Trimming cost V 0 bases and J 7 bases, with 12 bases left between them. Germline V gene data show CDR1 as MNHNS and CDR2 as SASEGT. As DNA, the CDR3 is TGTGCCAGCAGTGAAGCGAGCGGGGGCGGTGGCTACACCTTC. It yields the protein CASSEASGGGGYTF.

The chain has TRBV7-3 and TRBJ2-5; D ambiguous. CDR1 is SGHTA, CDR2 FQGTGA, per germline. The ends were cut back, 1 base at V and 5 bases at J, with 8 bases in the middle. CDR3 length: 13 residues. The CDR3 DNA reads as TGTGCCAGCAGCTTAAGTAGGTTGGAGACCCAGTACTTC. This translates into CASSLSRLETQYF.

V and J are TRBV3-1 (or the pseudogene TRBV3-2) and TRBJ2-2, with 13 bases identical to TRBD2. CDR3 size: 18 residues. The junction had 7 bases not matched to a gene; V was cut back by 4 bases and J by 2 bases. Germline lookup yields CDR1 LGHDT and CDR2 YNNKEL (reference sequence). CDR3 sequence (DNA): TGTGCCAGCAGCCTGTGGACTAGCGGGGGATATAACACCGGGGAGCTGTTTTTT. It is translated as CASSLWTSGGYNTGELFF.

The chain is built from TRBV19 and TRBJ2-7, with unresolved D. Trimming pared 5 bases from V and 0 bases from J, leaving 11 bases between. The CDR3 is made up of 14 amino acids. From germline, CDR1 is LNHDA and CDR2 SQIVND (reference sequence). The CDR3: CASSPQKSSYEQYF. The DNA of the CDR3 is TGTGCCAGTAGTCCTCAGAAGAGCTCCTACGAGCAGTACTTC.

The chain has TRBV7-2 and TRBJ2-2, with TRBD2 matching 9 bases. This CDR3 contains 15 residues. Germline V gene sequence: CDR1 SGHTA, CDR2 FQGNSA. Trimming took 2 bases from V and 4 from J; bases not matched to a gene: 2. CDR3 loop: CASSLSRGGTGELFF. The CDR3 DNA follows: TGTGCCAGCAGCTTATCGCGGGGGGGCACCGGGGAGCTGTTTTTT.

This clone was picked up a small number of times. The chain joins TRBV5-1 to TRBJ2-7; 8 bases align to TRBD2. The CDR3 length is 15 residues. The V gene's germline CDR1 is SGHRS and CDR2 YFSETQ. The trim removed 1 base at V and 5 bases at J, leaving 8 bases unmatched. CDR3 amino acids: CASSLSQRGMNEQYF. DNA of the CDR3: TGCGCCAGCAGCTTGAGCCAGCGGGGGATGAACGAGCAGTACTTC.

In regard to this clone: Other nucleotide sequences from this sample produce the same CDR3. The V and J genes are TRBV18 and TRBJ1-4; weak D call: TRBD1 (5 bases). Germline V gene sequence: CDR1 KGHSH, CDR2 LQKENI. The CDR3 length is 16 residues. Deletions cut 0 bases from V and 12 bases from J, with 20 bases between. CDR3: CASSPPGLTSGGELFF. CDR3 nucleotide sequence: TGTGCCAGCTCACCACCGGGACTCACCTCTGGCGGGGAACTGTTTTTT.

This CDR3 reads CASSYTRGGLSYNEQFF. In DNA form, the CDR3 reads TGTGCCAGCAGCTACACGCGGGGGGGCTTATCCTACAATGAGCAGTTCTTC. The chain has TRBV14 and TRBJ2-1; 9 bases map to TRBD2. Germline values: CDR1 SGHDN, CDR2 FVKESK. V shed 5 bases, J shed 1 base, and the junction held 9 bases outside the gene matches. This CDR3 region has 17 residues.

Only a few counts were recorded for this clone. The CDR3 loop reads CASSSYPQNSPLHF. The CDR3 region has the DNA TGTGCCAGCAGCTCGTACCCCCAGAATTCACCCCTCCACTTT. This chain joins TRBV2 and TRBJ1-6; D gene unclear. CDR1 SNHLY and CDR2 FYNNEI come from the germline V gene. The CDR3 runs 14 residues. The V end was cut by 6 bases, the J end by 7 bases, with 13 bases between.

V usage is TRBV3-1 (or the pseudogene TRBV3-2) and J usage is TRBJ1-1, with D unresolved. The germline V gene encodes CDR1 LGHDT and CDR2 YNNKEL (reference sequence). The CDR3 is made up of 14 amino acids. The V and J ends lost 6 bases and 6 bases respectively, with 17 bases between them. This CDR3 is CASSDTNPGSEAFF. Written as DNA, the CDR3 is TGTGCCAGCAGTGACACAAACCCGGGATCTGAAGCTTTCTTT.

The V call is TRBV21-1, the J call TRBJ2-7. TRBV21-1 is noted as a pseudogene. The CDR3 covers 13 residues. The CDR3 loop reads CASTPRAVYEQYF. The CDR3 nucleotides are TGTGCCAGCACCCCCAGAGCAGTCTACGAGCAGTACTTC.

This clone was observed a few times. The chain carries TRBV18 and TRBJ2-7; 7 nucleotides align to TRBD1. Looked up from germline, CDR1 is KGHSH and CDR2 is LQKENI. After removal of 3 bases from V and 4 bases from J, the junction contained 3 bases not matched to a gene. This CDR3 spans 13 amino acids. CDR3 sequence (DNA): TGTGCCAGCTCACCGAAACAGGGGTACGAGCAGTACTTC. Translated, it gives CASSPKQGYEQYF.